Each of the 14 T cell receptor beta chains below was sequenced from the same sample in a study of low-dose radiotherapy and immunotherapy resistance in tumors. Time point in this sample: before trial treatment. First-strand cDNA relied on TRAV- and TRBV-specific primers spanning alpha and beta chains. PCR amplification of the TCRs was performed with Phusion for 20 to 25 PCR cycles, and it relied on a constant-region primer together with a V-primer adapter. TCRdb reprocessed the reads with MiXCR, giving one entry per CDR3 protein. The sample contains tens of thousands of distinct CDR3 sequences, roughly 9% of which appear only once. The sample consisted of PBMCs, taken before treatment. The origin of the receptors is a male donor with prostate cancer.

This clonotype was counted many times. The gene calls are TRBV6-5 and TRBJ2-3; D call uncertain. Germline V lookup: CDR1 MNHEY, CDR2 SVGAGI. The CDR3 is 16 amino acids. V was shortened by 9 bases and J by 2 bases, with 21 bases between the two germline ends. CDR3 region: CASSPSPMGFTDTQYF. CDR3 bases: TGTGCCAGTTCCCCTAGTCCCATGGGGTTCACAGATACGCAGTATTTT.

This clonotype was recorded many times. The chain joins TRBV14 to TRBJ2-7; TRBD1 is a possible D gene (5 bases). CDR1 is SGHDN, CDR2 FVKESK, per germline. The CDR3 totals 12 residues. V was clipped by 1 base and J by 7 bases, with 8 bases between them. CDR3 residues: CASSQVPGEQYF. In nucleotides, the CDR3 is TGTGCCAGCAGCCAAGTTCCAGGGGAGCAGTACTTC.

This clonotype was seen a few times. The CDR3 DNA follows: TGTGCCAGCAGCTGGTACAGGGCCGCTAGCACAGATACGCAGTATTTT. It translates to CASSWYRAASTDTQYF. The chain carries TRBV7-2 and TRBJ2-3; a possible D gene is TRBD1 (6 bases). The CDR3 has 16 amino acids. V lost 4 bases and J 0 bases, leaving 14 bases between the germline ends. The germline V gene encodes CDR1 SGHTA and CDR2 FQGNSA. Filled out from reference TRBV7-2 and TRBJ2-3, the complete variable domain reads GAGVSQSPSNKVTEKGKDVELRCDPISGHTALYWYRQSLGQGLEFLIYFQGNSAPDKSGLPSDRFSAERTGGSVSTLTIQRTQQEDSAVYLCASSWYRAASTDTQYFGPGTRLTVL.

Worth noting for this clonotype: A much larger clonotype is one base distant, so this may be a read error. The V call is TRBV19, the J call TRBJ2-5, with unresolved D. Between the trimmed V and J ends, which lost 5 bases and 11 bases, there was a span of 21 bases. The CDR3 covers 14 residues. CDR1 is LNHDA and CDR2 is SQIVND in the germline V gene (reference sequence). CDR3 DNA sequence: TGTGCCAGTAGTTTTGGCCAGAGACACAATGAGCAGTACTTC. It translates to CASSFGQRHNEQYF.

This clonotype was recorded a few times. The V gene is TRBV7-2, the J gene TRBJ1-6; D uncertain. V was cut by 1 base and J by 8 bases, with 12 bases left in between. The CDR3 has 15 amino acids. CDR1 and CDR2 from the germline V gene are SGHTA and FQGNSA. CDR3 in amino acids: CASSLDMGRYSPLHF. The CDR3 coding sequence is TGTGCCAGCAGCTTAGACATGGGCCGGTATTCACCCCTCCACTTT. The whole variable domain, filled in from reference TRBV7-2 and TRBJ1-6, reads GAGVSQSPSNKVTEKGKDVELRCDPISGHTALYWYRQSLGQGLEFLIYFQGNSAPDKSGLPSDRFSAERTGGSVSTLTIQRTQQEDSAVYLCASSLDMGRYSPLHFGNGTRLTVT.

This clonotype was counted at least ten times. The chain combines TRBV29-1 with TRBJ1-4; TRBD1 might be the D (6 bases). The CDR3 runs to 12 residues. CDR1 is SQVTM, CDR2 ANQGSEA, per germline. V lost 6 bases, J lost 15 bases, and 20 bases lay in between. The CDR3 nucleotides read TGCAGCGTCGGACAGTCTAAGGAACTTGTGTTTTTT. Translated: CSVGQSKELVFF.

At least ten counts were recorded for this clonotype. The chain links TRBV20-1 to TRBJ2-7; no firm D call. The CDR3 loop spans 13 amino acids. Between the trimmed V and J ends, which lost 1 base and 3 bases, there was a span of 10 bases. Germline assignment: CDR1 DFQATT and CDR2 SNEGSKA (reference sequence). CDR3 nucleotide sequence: TGCAGTGCTAGAGGCGACCGAGTCTACGAGCAGTACTTC. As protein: CSARGDRVYEQYF.

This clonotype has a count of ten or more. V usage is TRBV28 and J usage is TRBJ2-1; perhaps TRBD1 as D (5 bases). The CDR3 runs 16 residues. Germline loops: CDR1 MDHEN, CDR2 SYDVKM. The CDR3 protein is CAASSRHRLSYNEQFF. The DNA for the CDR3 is TGTGCAGCCAGCAGTCGTCACAGGCTCTCCTACAATGAGCAGTTCTTC.

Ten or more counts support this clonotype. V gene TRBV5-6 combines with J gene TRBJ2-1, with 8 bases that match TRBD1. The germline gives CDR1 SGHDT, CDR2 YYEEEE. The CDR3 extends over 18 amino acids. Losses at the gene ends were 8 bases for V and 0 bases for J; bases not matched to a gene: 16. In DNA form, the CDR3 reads TGTGCCAGTCGAATCCCGGGACAGGTCGGGCACTCCTACAATGAGCAGTTCTTC. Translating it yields CASRIPGQVGHSYNEQFF.

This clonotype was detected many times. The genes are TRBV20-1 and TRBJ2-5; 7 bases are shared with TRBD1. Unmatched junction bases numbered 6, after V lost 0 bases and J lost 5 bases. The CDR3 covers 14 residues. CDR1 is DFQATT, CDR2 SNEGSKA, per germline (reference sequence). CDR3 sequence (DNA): TGCAGTGCTAGAGATGGAGGCAGGGGGGAGACCCAGTACTTC. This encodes CSARDGGRGETQYF.

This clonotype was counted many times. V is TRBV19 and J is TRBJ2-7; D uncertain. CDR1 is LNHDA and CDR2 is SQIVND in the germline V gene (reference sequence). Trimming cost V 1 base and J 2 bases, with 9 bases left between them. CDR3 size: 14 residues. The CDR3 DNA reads TGTGCCAGTAGTATAGGGACGCCAGCCTACGAGCAGTACTTC. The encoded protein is CASSIGTPAYEQYF.

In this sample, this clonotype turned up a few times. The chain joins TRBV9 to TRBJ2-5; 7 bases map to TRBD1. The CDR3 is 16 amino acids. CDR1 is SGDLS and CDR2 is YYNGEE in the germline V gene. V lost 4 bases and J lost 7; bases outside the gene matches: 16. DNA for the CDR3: TGTGCCAGCAGCCCGTCCGGGACAGTCTCGGTCGGGACCCAGTACTTC. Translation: CASSPSGTVSVGTQYF.

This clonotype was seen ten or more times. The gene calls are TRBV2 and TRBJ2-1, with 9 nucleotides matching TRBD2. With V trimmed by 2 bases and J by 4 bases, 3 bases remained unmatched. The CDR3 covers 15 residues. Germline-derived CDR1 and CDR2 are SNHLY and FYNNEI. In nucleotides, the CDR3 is TGTGCCAGCAGTGAAACCCTAGCGGGGTACAATGAGCAGTTCTTC. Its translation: CASSETLAGYNEQFF.

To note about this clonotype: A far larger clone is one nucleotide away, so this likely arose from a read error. The CDR3 region has the DNA TGTGCCAGCAGGGGTAAGCCGGGGGACTTCTCCTACGAGCAGTTCTTC. Amino acids: CASRGKPGDFSYEQFF. The chain couples TRBV6-6 to TRBJ2-1; tentatively, D is TRBD2 (6 bases). The germline V and J ends were trimmed by 6 bases and 10 bases, with 25 bases remaining between them. The CDR3 contains 16 residues. The germline V gene has CDR1 MNHNY and CDR2 SVGAGI (reference sequence).